The 12 T cell receptor beta chains below all came from one sample that was sequenced in a study of blood T cells in healthy people across ages. Then a second PCR, running about 7 to 11 cycles, was carried out with a sample-barcoded 5' primer and a J-beta primer mix. From the 5' RACE reads, TCRdb called clonotypes with MiXCR, one entry per CDR3 protein. The sample holds about 670,000 distinct CDR3 sequences; roughly half are singletons and the top ten take roughly 13%. The sequencing input was blood. Receptors originate from a woman of 80 years or more in good health.

V and J are TRBV10-3 and TRBJ1-1, with D unresolved. Germline V gives CDR1 ENHRY, CDR2 SYGVKD. Trimming removed 3 bases at V and 0 bases at J, with 8 bases between. CDR3 length: 14 residues. CDR3: CAISERQLNTEAFF. The CDR3 DNA reads as TGTGCCATCAGTGAAAGGCAGCTGAACACTGAAGCTTTCTTT.

This clonotype was recorded at least ten times. The chain is built from TRBV14 and TRBJ2-5; D might be TRBD2 (5 bases). CDR1 is SGHDN and CDR2 is FVKESK in the germline V gene. The length of the CDR3 is 12 residues. Between the trimmed V and J ends, which lost 5 bases and 13 bases, there was a span of 17 bases. CDR3 in amino acids: CASSDDYAFPYF. In nucleotides, the CDR3 is TGTGCCAGCAGCGACGACTACGCGTTTCCGTACTTC.

This clonotype was counted between two and nine times. This chain links TRBV2 with TRBJ2-2; maybe TRBD2 (6 bases). Trimming took 4 bases from V and 6 from J, leaving 12 bases between them. Germline V CDR1 and CDR2: SNHLY, FYNNEI. The CDR3 totals 14 residues. The CDR3 sequence: CASSGRLVSGELFF. For the CDR3, the DNA is TGTGCCAGCAGTGGGCGACTAGTTTCCGGGGAGCTGTTTTTT. Supplemented by reference TRBV2 and TRBJ2-2, the full variable domain reads EPEVTQTPSHQVTQMGQEVILRCVPISNHLYFYWYRQILGQKVEFLVSFYNNEISEKSEIFDDQFSVERPDGSNFTLKIRSTKLEDSAMYFCASSGRLVSGELFFGEGSRLTVL.

Concerning this clonotype itself: Being one base from a much bigger clone, this may be a read error. V and J are TRBV24-1 and TRBJ2-7; 10 bases match TRBD1. CDR1 and CDR2 from the germline V gene are KGHDR and SFDVKD. There are 15 residues in the CDR3. V lost 7 bases to trimming and J lost 7 bases; unmatched junction nucleotides: 12. The CDR3 is CATSPSGTGVNEQYF. The CDR3 DNA follows: TGTGCCACCAGCCCATCCGGGACAGGGGTCAATGAGCAGTACTTC.

To note about this clonotype: One end of the junction varies from germline; a read error may be responsible. CDR3 nucleotides: TGTGCCAGCAGTCAAGATCCTGCCGGACTGGGTGTTTCTGAGCAGTTCTTC. This translates into CASSQDPAGLGVSEQFF. The V call is TRBV4-2, the J call TRBJ2-1; D is possibly TRBD2 (5 bases). This CDR3 is 17 amino acids long. Germline V CDR1 and CDR2: LGHNA, YNFKEQ.

This clonotype occurred a few times. The chain links TRBV3-1 to TRBJ1-2, with D unresolved. The CDR3 is made up of 13 amino acids. Germline V gene data show CDR1 as LGHDT and CDR2 as YNNKEL (reference sequence). V was shortened by 0 bases and J by 13 bases, with 15 bases between the two germline ends. Here the CDR3 DNA reads TGTGCCAGCAGCCAAGATCGCCCTCCTAGGACCACCTTC. Amino acids: CASSQDRPPRTTF.

Worth noting for this clonotype: Just one base apart from a much larger clone, this may be a read error. The rearrangement joins TRBV12-3 or TRBV12-4 to TRBJ2-7; TRBD2 matches at 10 bases. The CDR3 is made up of 15 amino acids. The V and J ends lost 1 base and 7 bases, in that order; junction bases with no gene match: 7. CDR3: CASSLGLAGANEQYF. For the CDR3, the DNA is TGTGCCAGCAGTTTAGGGCTAGCGGGGGCTAATGAGCAGTACTTC.

As to this clonotype: Given a much more abundant clone one base away, this may be a read error. The chain joins TRBV29-1 to TRBJ2-5; the D is unclear. Trimming cost V 8 bases and J 7 bases, with 17 bases left between them. Germline loops: CDR1 SQVTM, CDR2 ANQGSEA. The CDR3 spans 12 residues. The CDR3, as DNA: TGCAGCCTACGAAGCCCTTTGGGGACCCAGTACTTC. It is translated as CSLRSPLGTQYF.

J is TRBJ1-2 and V is TRBV6-6, with 8 bases fitting TRBD1. The CDR3 extends over 16 amino acids. Germline lookup yields CDR1 MNHNY and CDR2 SVGAGI (reference sequence). V trimming: 6 bases; J trimming: 0 bases; junction bases outside the gene matches: 9. The CDR3 DNA sequence: TGTGCCAGCAGCAACAGGGGGTACGAAGCTAACTATGGCTACACCTTC. Residues: CASSNRGYEANYGYTF.

Remarks on this clonotype: A much larger clone is a single base away; this may be a read error. The chain carries TRBV12-3 or TRBV12-4 and TRBJ2-5, with TRBD1 matching 8 bases. The CDR3 is 16 amino acids. CDR3 residues: CACRTGRYHSQETQYF. DNA of the CDR3: TGTGCCTGCAGGACAGGGAGGTATCATTCTCAAGAGACCCAGTACTTC.

The chain combines TRBV12-3 or TRBV12-4 with TRBJ1-1; a weak D match, TRBD1 (5 bases). Trimming took off 0 bases at V and 4 bases at J, with 9 bases between the two ends. The CDR3 is 14 residues long. CDR3 sequence reads: CASSLAQGGTEAFF. The CDR3 bases are TGTGCCAGCAGTTTAGCTCAGGGAGGCACTGAAGCTTTCTTT.

This clonotype came up many times. The chain couples TRBV24-1 to TRBJ2-3, with TRBD1 as a possible D gene (6 bases). The V and J ends lost 8 bases and 3 bases respectively, with 8 bases between them. Germline CDR1 KGHDR, CDR2 SFDVKD. The CDR3 has 12 amino acids. CDR3 region: CATMDSTDTQYF. CDR3 nucleotide sequence: TGTGCCACCATGGACAGTACAGATACGCAGTATTTT.